The count of the clone carrying this T cell receptor (beta chain) is one. In the source study's methods: Amplification of reference gene primers provided the estimated nucleated cell counts. Assay: immunoSEQ multiplex PCR; the TCRdb copy retains only in-frame clones and omits some. The V and J calls and the clone size are those of that table, but D and trimming were determined from the DNA. Of 37,000 or so clones in the sample, more than 70% were seen once. This entry is derived from a study of blood T cell repertoires in COVID-19. Study context: Samples of COVID-19 (acute and convalescent) were obtained from the United States, Italy and Spain. PBMCs, B-cell-depleted T cells, or T cells provided the cDNA or gDNA that made up the material.

The CDR3 has 15 residues. Germline CDR1 SGDLS, CDR2 YYNGEE. The J segment lost 5 bases and the V segment lost 0 bases, leaving 2 bases of the junction unmatched. This TCR was recovered from a man between 60 and 75 years old with active COVID-19. The genes are TRBV9 and TRBJ2-5; TRBD2 aligns across 12 bases. The specimen was peripheral blood. CDR3 region: CASSVGLAGVETQYF. CDR3 nucleotide sequence: TGTGCCAGCAGCGTAGGACTAGCGGGAGTGGAGACCCAGTACTTC.